Presented here are 9 T cell receptor beta chains from one specimen sequenced in a study of Ad26.COV2.S vaccination and SARS-CoV-2 variants. Indicated treatment: approximately 18 received Ad26.COV2.S at low or high dose, single or two shots; 5 received placebo; per-sample allocation not given. It was on day 63 after the first vaccine or placebo injection that samples were taken. Measured with immunoSEQ multiplex PCR; TCRdb has only the in-frame clones, and not every one. This repertoire shows fewer than 500,000 clones, around 90% found once; its top ten account for around 4.2%. Sequencing was performed on peripheral blood, taken in a trial of Ad26.COV2.S vaccine versus placebo. These receptors were collected from a person between 18 and 65 years old who received the Ad26.COV2.S COVID-19 vaccine or a placebo.

A remark on this clone: One junction end does not reproduce the germline sequence, and a read error may be involved. The DNA for the CDR3 is TGTGCCAGCAGCCTAGCGGACGAAGAGACCCAGTACTTC. This sequence encodes CASSLADEETQYF. V gene TRBV7-9 combines with J gene TRBJ2-5; 7 positions match TRBD2. This CDR3 has 13 residues. The germline V gene has CDR1 SEHNR and CDR2 FQNEAQ (reference sequence).

The sample holds a few counts of this clone. The chain uses TRBV28 and TRBJ2-4, with D uncertain. The V gene lost 6 bases and the J gene lost 2 bases, with 23 bases spanning the gap. CDR3 length equals 18 residues. Germline CDR1 and CDR2: MDHEN and SYDVKM. Here the CDR3 DNA reads TGTGCCAGCAGCCGTACCCAGTCTGGGGTCCGACCCAAAAACATTCAGTACTTC. Its translation is CASSRTQSGVRPKNIQYF.

The chain carries TRBV7-8 and TRBJ1-6; unclear D gene. This CDR3 contains 15 residues. V was trimmed by 5 bases and J by 7 bases, leaving 15 bases between them. CDR1 is SGHVS and CDR2 is FQNEAQ in the germline V gene. Written as DNA, the CDR3 is TGTGCCAGCAGCCGAGTTGGAATATGGAATTCACCCCTCCACTTT. It specifies CASSRVGIWNSPLHF.

This chain links TRBV27 with TRBJ1-5; D is ambiguous. V lost 5 bases to trimming and J lost 3 bases, with 17 bases between them. The CDR3 loop spans 16 amino acids. CDR1 is MNHEY, CDR2 SMNVEV, per germline (reference sequence). The CDR3 is CASSPRVGILNQPQHF. CDR3 DNA sequence: TGTGCCAGCAGTCCCCGGGTGGGGATCCTCAATCAGCCCCAGCATTTT.

This chain joins TRBV14 and TRBJ2-7, with a possible D match to TRBD1 (6 bases). The CDR3 contains 14 residues. Germline loops: CDR1 SGHDN, CDR2 FVKESK. The V end was cut by 1 base, the J end by 2 bases, with 9 bases between. The CDR3 sequence: CASSQGNRAYEQYF. The CDR3 DNA reads TGTGCCAGCAGCCAAGGAAACAGGGCCTACGAGCAGTACTTC. Looking up the rest from reference TRBV14 and TRBJ2-7 gives the full variable domain: EAGVTQFPSHSVIEKGQTVTLRCDPISGHDNLYWYRRVMGKEIKFLLHFVKESKQDESGMPNNRFLAERTGGTYSTLKVQPAELEDSGVYFCASSQGNRAYEQYFGPGTRLTVT.

This sequence joins TRBV3-1 (or the pseudogene TRBV3-2) and TRBJ2-3; D is unclear. This CDR3 comprises 13 residues. Per germline, CDR1 LGHDT and CDR2 YNNKEL (reference sequence). The V end was cut by 1 base, the J end by 5 bases, with 7 bases between. The CDR3 DNA reads as TGTGCCAGCAGCCAAGGGGTTAGAGATACGCAGTATTTT. Protein product: CASSQGVRDTQYF.

The J gene is TRBJ2-2, the V gene TRBV6-4; D tentatively reads TRBD1 or TRBD2 (5 bases each). V was shortened by 3 bases and J by 4 bases, with 12 bases between the two germline ends. The CDR3 has 15 amino acids. Germline values: CDR1 MRHNA, CDR2 SNTAGT. The chain's CDR3 is CASSELGDSTGELFF. The CDR3 DNA follows: TGTGCCAGCAGTGAACTGGGGGATTCCACCGGGGAGCTGTTTTTT.

The chain joins TRBV6-4 to TRBJ2-7, with a weak D call TRBD1 (6 bases). The V and J ends lost 9 bases and 2 bases respectively, with 20 bases between them. The V gene's germline CDR1 is MRHNA and CDR2 SNTAGT. The CDR3 consists of 15 residues. The CDR3 DNA is TGTGCCAGAGGGCCCCCCAGACAGGATACCTACGAGCAGTACTTC. It yields the protein CARGPPRQDTYEQYF.

In nucleotides, the CDR3 is TGTGCCAGCAGCTCAACCGGACTAGCGGACACCGGGGAGCTGTTTTTT. Its protein is CASSSTGLADTGELFF. The rearrangement links TRBV5-4 to TRBJ2-2; 10 bases map to TRBD2. The CDR3 contains 16 residues. The junction had 5 bases not matched to a gene; V was cut back by 3 bases and J by 3 bases. Per germline, CDR1 SGHNT and CDR2 YYREEE (reference sequence).